The subject of this entry is one TCR beta chain. Generated by immunoSEQ multiplex PCR, the TCRdb table keeps only in-frame clones and is missing some. The profile covers about 32,000 clones, with 76% appearing a single time and over 20% taken by the ten largest. The sample belongs to a study of OX40 agonist ivuxolimab in advanced cancers. V shed 5 bases and J shed 4 bases, with 11 bases lying between them. Looked up from germline, CDR1 is MNHEY and CDR2 is SMNVEV (reference sequence). The CDR3 length is 13 residues. The TCR originated in an adult with an advanced solid tumor such as melanoma, head and neck, liver or kidney cancer. The source material was CD4+ or CD8+ T cells sorted from blood, sampled in a trial of the OX40 agonist ivuxolimab. This rearrangement joins TRBV27 to TRBJ1-2; D unclear. The CDR3: CASSGSAGYGYTF. The CDR3 DNA follows: TGTGCCAGCAGTGGGTCGGCGGGCTATGGCTACACCTTC.